The clone carrying this TCR beta chain was counted only a few times. Its specificity is not known. The data stem from a study of post-analysis software for immune sequencing data. Study-level information: Recorded disease courses covered relapsing-remitting, secondary progressive and progressive-relapsing multiple sclerosis. Some patients had no subtype annotation.

Study-level points and caveats: Clustering by F measure revealed strong co-clustering among samples prepared together in one batch. TRBV5-6, TRBV5-1 and TRBV20-1 belonged to a set of roughly five TRBV segments that were more frequent in patients than controls. Relative to controls, patients with multiple sclerosis showed significantly lower normalized Chao1 diversity.

Trimming left V 7 bases short and J 8 bases short, with 17 bases between. The CDR3 extends over 13 amino acids. Germline V lookup: CDR1 MDHEN, CDR2 SYDVKM. Unique molecular identifiers tagged the TCR beta cDNA libraries. One entry per CDR3 protein results from TCRdb running MiXCR on the PCR reads. This sample has roughly 430,000 distinct CDR3 sequences, with roughly 38% found just once. Material: blood. V is TRBV28 and J is TRBJ1-2; D is ambiguous. The receptor's source is a girl aged 2-10 years with multiple sclerosis. CDR3 sequence reads: CASTVTPTGGYTF. The CDR3 DNA follows: TGTGCCAGCACCGTAACGCCAACCGGCGGCTACACCTTC.